Below are 14 T cell receptor beta chains sequenced from a single sample in a study of control samples from healthy donors and cancer patients. Produced via immunoSEQ multiplex PCR; TCRdb's table is partial and in-frame only. Found here are 100,000 to 150,000 clones, 90% of them singletons; the top ten hold 2.5% to 3%. Sequencing was done on a sample of blood. These receptors originate from a man aged 35 to 55 in good health.

The genes are TRBV7-9 and TRBJ2-4; no reliable D call. V was pared by 3 bases and J by 5 bases, with 11 bases between. CDR3 length: 14 residues. Per germline, CDR1 SEHNR and CDR2 FQNEAQ (reference sequence). The CDR3 protein is CASSFAVGENIQYF. CDR3 nucleotides: TGTGCCAGCAGCTTCGCCGTAGGCGAAAACATTCAGTACTTC.

J is TRBJ1-4 and V is TRBV3-1 (or the pseudogene TRBV3-2); tentative D call: TRBD1 (5 bases). Trimming stripped 4 bases from V and 5 bases from J, with 14 bases between. The germline V gene has CDR1 LGHDT and CDR2 YNNKEL (reference sequence). The CDR3 extends over 15 amino acids. CDR3 region: CASSLEYKGNEKLFF. CDR3 sequence (DNA): TGTGCCAGCAGCCTAGAGTACAAGGGGAATGAAAAACTGTTTTTT.

This clone occurred once. The chain combines TRBV5-5 with TRBJ2-5; D is unclear. CDR1 is SGHKS and CDR2 is YYEKEE in the germline V gene (reference sequence). V was shortened by 0 bases and J by 5 bases, with 5 bases between the two germline ends. This CDR3 is built from 12 residues. The CDR3 protein is CASSLVMETQYF. In DNA, the CDR3 is TGTGCCAGCAGCTTGGTGATGGAGACCCAGTACTTC.

The chain combines TRBV5-5 with TRBJ1-1; the D gene is possibly TRBD1 (6 bases). In germline, CDR1 is SGHKS, CDR2 YYEKEE (reference sequence). CDR3 length: 15 residues. Trimming took off 0 bases at V and 0 bases at J, with 9 bases between the two ends. CDR3 loop: CASSLDTGLNTEAFF. CDR3 nucleotide sequence: TGTGCCAGCAGCTTGGATACAGGGCTGAACACTGAAGCTTTCTTT.

This chain links TRBV7-3 with TRBJ2-5, with D unresolved. CDR1 and CDR2 from the germline V gene are SGHTA and FQGTGA. This CDR3 is 14 amino acids long. V gave up 2 bases and J gave up 8 bases, with 15 bases separating them. The DNA of the CDR3 is TGTGCCAGCAGCTTAGGGCGATCACAAGGCACCCAGTACTTC. Protein: CASSLGRSQGTQYF.

The chain links TRBV7-6 to TRBJ2-7, with D hard to call. Germline V gene lookup returns CDR1 SGHVS and CDR2 FNYEAQ. V was shortened by 1 base and J by 3 bases, with 13 bases between the two germline ends. There are 15 residues in the CDR3. The CDR3 DNA follows: TGTGCCAGCAGCTTAGGGGCGGACGCTTTCTACGAGCAGTACTTC. Translation gives CASSLGADAFYEQYF.

This sequence joins TRBV3-1 (or the pseudogene TRBV3-2) and TRBJ2-7; 12 bases agree with TRBD2. Germline values: CDR1 LGHDT, CDR2 YNNKEL (reference sequence). The CDR3 sequence is 15 residues long. The trim removed 6 bases at V and 4 bases at J, leaving 7 bases unmatched. The CDR3 nucleotides read TGTGCCAGCAGGCCGACTAGCGGGGGTCGGTACGAGCAGTACTTC. Translation: CASRPTSGGRYEQYF.

The J gene is TRBJ2-3, the V gene TRBV5-1; 9 bases are shared with TRBD1. Germline CDR1 is SGHRS and CDR2 is YFSETQ. The CDR3 extends over 15 amino acids. The V and J ends lost 2 bases and 5 bases, in that order; junction bases with no gene match: 6. CDR3 in DNA: TGCGCCAGCAGCTTTGGGACAGGGACGGGAGATACGCAGTATTTT. Its translation: CASSFGTGTGDTQYF.

Only a few counts were recorded for this clone. The CDR3 DNA follows: TGTGCCAGCATTGGAAGCCCGGGGGAGGGCTATGGCTACACCTTC. Encoded protein: CASIGSPGEGYGYTF. J is TRBJ1-2 and V is TRBV28, with D tentatively TRBD1 (5 bases). This CDR3 has 15 amino acids. V was pared by 7 bases and J by 4 bases, with 19 bases between. The germline CDR1 and CDR2 sequences are MDHEN and SYDVKM.

Points on this clone: An end of the junction does not agree with germline; a read error may underlie this. CDR3 nucleotide sequence: TGTGCCAGCAGACAAGCCGGGGGGGGGAACACCATATATTTT. This gives the protein CASRQAGGGNTIYF. The chain has TRBV3-1 (or the pseudogene TRBV3-2) and TRBJ1-3; TRBD1 might be the D (5 bases). Germline V CDR1 and CDR2: LGHDT, YNNKEL (reference sequence). The CDR3 runs 14 residues.

Here the CDR3 reads CASSVQANTGELFF. The CDR3 DNA sequence: TGCGCCAGCAGTGTCCAGGCGAACACCGGGGAGCTGTTTTTT. V is TRBV5-1 and J is TRBJ2-2; no firm D call. The V and J ends lost 5 bases and 0 bases respectively, with 8 bases between them. Germline CDR1 reads SGHRS; CDR2 reads YFSETQ. This CDR3 is 14 amino acids long.

The rearrangement uses TRBV5-1 and TRBJ2-3; D might be TRBD1 or TRBD2, each matching 5 bases. Germline V gene sequence: CDR1 SGHRS, CDR2 YFSETQ. The CDR3 is 14 amino acids. Trimming removed 5 bases from V and 4 bases from J, with 14 bases in between. CDR3 in amino acids: CASSSIGAADTQYF. DNA of the CDR3: TGCGCCAGCAGTAGTATCGGGGCTGCAGATACGCAGTATTTT.

This chain uses TRBV7-2 with TRBJ2-5; 9 nucleotides agree with TRBD1. The germline gives CDR1 SGHTA, CDR2 FQGNSA. The CDR3 spans 15 residues. The junction had 6 bases not matched to a gene; V was cut back by 1 base and J by 6 bases. The CDR3: CASSLGGQGRKTQYF. The CDR3 DNA sequence: TGTGCCAGCAGCTTAGGGGGACAGGGTAGGAAGACCCAGTACTTC.

The CDR3 DNA reads as TGTGCCAGCAGCCGCCGGACAGGCGGCTACACCTTC. It translates to CASSRRTGGYTF. V usage is TRBV6-5 and J usage is TRBJ1-2, with TRBD1 matching over 7 bases. Germline V gene lookup returns CDR1 MNHEY and CDR2 SVGAGI. Trimming removed 6 bases from V and 8 bases from J; junction bases left unmatched: 6. CDR3 length: 12 residues.